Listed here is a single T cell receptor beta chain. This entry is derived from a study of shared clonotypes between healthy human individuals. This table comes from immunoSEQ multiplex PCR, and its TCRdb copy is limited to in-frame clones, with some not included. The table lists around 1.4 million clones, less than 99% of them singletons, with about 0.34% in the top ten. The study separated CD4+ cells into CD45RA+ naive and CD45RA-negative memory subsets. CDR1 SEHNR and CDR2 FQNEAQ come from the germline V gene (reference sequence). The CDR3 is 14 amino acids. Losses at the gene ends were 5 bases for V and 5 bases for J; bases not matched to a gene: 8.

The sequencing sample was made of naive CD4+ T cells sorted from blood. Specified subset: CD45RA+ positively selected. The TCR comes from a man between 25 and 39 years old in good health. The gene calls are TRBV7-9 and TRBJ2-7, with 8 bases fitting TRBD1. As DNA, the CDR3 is TGTGCCAGCAGCCCGAGACAGGGGCGTAACGAGCAGTACTTC. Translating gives CASSPRQGRNEQYF.